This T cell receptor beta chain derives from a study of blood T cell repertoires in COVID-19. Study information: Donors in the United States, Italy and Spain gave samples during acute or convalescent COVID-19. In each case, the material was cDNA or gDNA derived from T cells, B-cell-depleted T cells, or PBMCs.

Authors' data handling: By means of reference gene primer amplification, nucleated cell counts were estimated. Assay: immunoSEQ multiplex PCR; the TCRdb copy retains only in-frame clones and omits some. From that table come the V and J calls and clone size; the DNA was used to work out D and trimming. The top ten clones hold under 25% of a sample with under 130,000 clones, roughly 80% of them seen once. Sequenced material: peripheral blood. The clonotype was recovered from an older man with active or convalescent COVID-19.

The CDR3 sequence is CATSRDWGQGPTETQYF. The DNA for the CDR3 is TGTGCCACCAGCAGAGATTGGGGACAGGGACCTACCGAGACCCAGTACTTC. V is TRBV15 and J is TRBJ2-5; the match to TRBD1 covers 9 bases. CDR1 is LNHNV, CDR2 YYDKDF, per germline (reference sequence). The length of the CDR3 is 17 residues. The junction had 10 bases not matched to a gene; V was cut back by 0 bases and J by 5 bases.